A single T cell receptor beta chain is shown here with its context. This clone was recorded only once. No cognate antigen has been identified for it. Qualities for individual bases were not recorded, and no much larger clone is one base off. The entry originates in a study of cytomegalovirus exposure and HLA in healthy donors (dated 2017 in TCRdb). Concerning the study at large: An earlier analysis of roughly 500 of the donors reported about 250 Gb of sequence data and 117 million unique TCR beta sequences from roughly 180 million T cells. An early release that covered about 600 HLA-typed donors contained approximately 300 gigabases of sequencing data and around 85 million unique TCR sequences. Of the roughly 400 genotyped donors, roughly 80% fell in the genetic ancestry cluster associated with self-reported Caucasian donors. The aim of the study was to test whether cataloging public T cell receptors could identify signatures of past pathogen exposure. The T cell repertoires of 666 subjects were profiled by immunosequencing and related to cytomegalovirus serostatus. A separate validation cohort of 100 to 150 different subjects was used in addition to the roughly 620-subject first cohort. To predict cytomegalovirus infection status, the study brought together high-throughput TCR immunosequencing, statistical association of individual TCRs with disease status, and machine learning. To study patterns of TCR occurrence, a later analysis re-analyzed previously published TCR beta repertoires from 500 to 850 donors and added high-resolution HLA genotyping. Rather than using new phenotypic data, the later analysis identified candidate immune exposures from TCR beta sequences and from how often those sequences occurred across donors. An earlier analysis of 450 to 750 of the donors used high-throughput TCR beta sequencing to judge whether each TCR beta V gene segment behaved as functional or pseudogenic. Alongside the repertoire data, information on donor age, sex, ethnicity and CMV serostatus was compiled. Genome-wide SNP genotypes for about three fifths of the roughly 670 donors were used in a later genetic analysis, which treated that subset as a discovery cohort. Every repertoire in the discovery cohort had been generated on one and the same sequencing platform. HLA typing included class I and class II loci at four-digit resolution. The number of typed donors differed by locus: about 620-630 for A, B, C, DRB1 and DQB1; some 500 for DQA1; 600 to 610 for DPA1; and 400 to 480 for DPB1. Roughly 5 DR-DQ haplotypes were handled as single units for association and clustering, since linkage in the cohort was strong. Among about 410 genotyped donors of the cohort, an average of roughly 230,000 unique TCR beta nucleotide sequences was sequenced per donor, of which roughly 17% were non-productive. General study outcomes and caveats: CMV serostatus was the only immune exposure information available for the cohort. Several of the top co-occurrence clusters appeared to be linked to parvovirus B19, influenza, CMV and Epstein-Barr virus, according to a later analysis. The authors suggested that the approach could potentially be extended to other disease states and immunological phenotypes. Over 15 rarely observed V segments, including chromosome 9 orphons, were excluded from the earlier analysis of approximately 600 of the donors because counts were too low. In vitro tests confirmed that a few of the cytomegalovirus-associated TCR beta chains recognize cytomegalovirus antigens. In a later analysis, most CMV-associated TCR beta chains were found to appear HLA-restricted, with HLA associations seemingly driven largely by CMV exposure. A group of highly shared sequence variants was considered likely to be a technical artifact of the sequencing pipeline. Cytomegalovirus status was reported to be diagnosed by the classifier with high specificity and sensitivity in both the original and validation cohorts. Specific HLA alleles were associated with 15,000 to 20,000 TCR beta sequences at a false discovery rate of 0.05 in a later analysis. Some IMGT-functional V segments, including TRBV6-2 and TRBV6-3, could not be told apart with the 87-base-pair reads, so those segments were excluded. While some public TCRs were present in many individuals, most TCR sequences turned up only very rarely across donors. This cohort had only TCR beta chains sequenced, and the lack of alpha or paired-chain data limited which features could be detected. Compared with equally common non-associated chains, HLA-associated TCR beta chains in a later analysis were more clonally expanded and had lower generation probabilities. Because HLA typing was missing for some donors at each locus, association tests included only the typed subset. In the study, about 150 TCR beta chains were listed as associated with cytomegalovirus. In a later analysis, the rate of TCR association differed among HLA loci, with DRB1 alleles having the most associated TCRs and HLA-C alleles having the fewest. Strong co-occurrence of HLA alleles, especially DR and DQ, made assigning TCR associations to individual alleles difficult. Linkage disequilibrium might explain the correlated functional status among segregating V segments, but an unknown experimental factor could not be ruled out. An association between a missense DCLRE1C variant and V-gene and J-gene trimming of TCR beta chains was found in a later genetic analysis and replicated in an independent cohort. Roughly uniform sequencing depth across donors was assumed in presence/absence analyses, although this assumption may not hold. According to a later genetic analysis, donors in an Asian-associated ancestry cluster had fewer N-insertions in productive TCRs than the approximately 650-donor mean. A further reported finding was that TCR beta sequences accurately predicted the HLA-A and HLA-B alleles for most subjects in the first cohort. Broadly in line with IMGT annotations, most TCR beta V segments showed up in productive rearrangements about 87% or about 30% of the time in an earlier analysis of around 600 of the donors.

From V the trimming removes 6 bases and from J it removes 2 bases, while the gene matches leave 7 bases of the junction unaccounted for. CDR1 MDHEN and CDR2 SYDVKM are derived from the germline V gene. Including cysteine and phenylalanine, the CDR3 has 14 amino acids. This entry keeps only the CDR3 DNA: 42 bases, framed from base 1. The cohort consisted of 650 to 850 healthy bone marrow donors. At the time of sampling, every cohort member was nominally healthy, though immune exposures that went unrecorded were likely present. The donor was CMV seropositive and belonged to the group of 250 to 300 seropositive cohort members. A peripheral blood sample was collected from each donor, and TCR beta sequencing was performed on peripheral blood mononuclear cells. The Qiagen DNeasy Blood Extraction Kit was used to extract genomic DNA from the blood cell samples. The library was obtained by the immunoSEQ multiplex PCR assay. For the multiplex PCR, a mixture combining 60 forward primers for TCR Vbeta segments and 13 reverse primers for TCR Jbeta segments was used. The CDR3 region of rearranged TCR beta genes was amplified from genomic DNA by a multiplex PCR assay. The amplified TCR beta libraries were sequenced on the Illumina HiSeq System as 87-base-pair reads. In the original analysis: In a later analysis, approximately 74 million unique TCR beta chains were counted across the approximately 640 repertoires, and some 10 million of these chains were shared by at least two donors. Raw reads were error-corrected and collapsed into unique sequences with a nearest-neighbor algorithm that merged closely related sequences to remove PCR and sequencing errors. Alignment of CDR3 sequences to IMGT reference sequences was used to assign V, D and J gene segments. For a sequence to be retained, a match of at least six nucleotides was required to both a V gene segment and a J gene segment. A rearrangement was called productive if the CDR3 had no stop codons and remained in frame with V and J, and every other rearrangement was called non-productive. Following IMGT convention, CDR3 was defined as the stretch from the second conserved V-encoded cysteine to the conserved J-encoded phenylalanine. The earlier analysis of about 610 of the donors excluded sequences that lacked an unambiguous match to a single V gene segment. In an earlier analysis of around 600 of the donors, V segments were called functional above 56.7% productive rearrangements and were called segregating when the between-donor standard deviation exceeded 5%. A statistical classification framework was developed to diagnose cytomegalovirus status using the catalog of TCR beta chain sequences. In a later analysis, V and J genes were assigned by comparing TCR nucleotide sequences against IMGT/GENE-DB human TR gene sequences. Using the TCRdist pipeline, a later analysis assigned CDR3 sequences along with most-parsimonious VDJ recombination scenarios. A later analysis defined each TCR beta chain by its CDR3 amino acid sequence plus V-gene family, and excluded reads lacking a unique V-gene family. A later analysis removed 500 to 650 highly shared, low-generation-probability nucleotide sequences to deal with suspected cross-contamination and a sequencing artifact. In a later analysis, a clonal expansion index was calculated for each public chain from normalized within-repertoire ranks of inferred template counts. In a later analysis, generation probabilities were computed with a VDJ recombination model fitted to out-of-frame rearrangements, and the resulting probabilities were checked against IGoR. A later analysis scored TCR-TCR, TCR-HLA and TCR-CMV co-occurrence with hypergeometric tests, applying a repertoire-size bias correction to TCR pairs. A later analysis estimated false discovery rates by permuting HLA or CMV assignments 20 times. In a later analysis, co-occurring TCRs were grouped using DBSCAN, and TCRdist sequence similarity was added for clustering within HLA-allele-positive subsets. For co-occurrence clustering, repertoires with fewer than 30,000 or more than 120,000 public chains were excluded, along with 5 or 6 repertoires with anomalous nucleotide sharing. The immuneACCESS repertoire file appears here via TCRdb, limited to in-frame rearrangements. These files lack a portion of the clones; in checked studies, under half of the deficit traces to unresolved V genes, and the cause of the others is not known. The DNA was the basis for D and trimming; V, J and clone size are from that table. For this sample the table gives over 150,000 clones, of which approximately 80% were detected only once. Of the sample, roughly 13% is held by the ten largest clones.

The sequence was obtained from a man aged 25 to 40 in good health and CMV-seropositive. The chain couples TRBV28 to TRBJ2-7; TRBD1 lines up with 7 middle nucleotides. Sequencing used PBMCs. For the CDR3, the sequence is CASREGTAPYEQYF. The sequence in DNA is TGTGCCAGCAGAGAAGGGACAGCCCCCTACGAGCAGTACTTC.